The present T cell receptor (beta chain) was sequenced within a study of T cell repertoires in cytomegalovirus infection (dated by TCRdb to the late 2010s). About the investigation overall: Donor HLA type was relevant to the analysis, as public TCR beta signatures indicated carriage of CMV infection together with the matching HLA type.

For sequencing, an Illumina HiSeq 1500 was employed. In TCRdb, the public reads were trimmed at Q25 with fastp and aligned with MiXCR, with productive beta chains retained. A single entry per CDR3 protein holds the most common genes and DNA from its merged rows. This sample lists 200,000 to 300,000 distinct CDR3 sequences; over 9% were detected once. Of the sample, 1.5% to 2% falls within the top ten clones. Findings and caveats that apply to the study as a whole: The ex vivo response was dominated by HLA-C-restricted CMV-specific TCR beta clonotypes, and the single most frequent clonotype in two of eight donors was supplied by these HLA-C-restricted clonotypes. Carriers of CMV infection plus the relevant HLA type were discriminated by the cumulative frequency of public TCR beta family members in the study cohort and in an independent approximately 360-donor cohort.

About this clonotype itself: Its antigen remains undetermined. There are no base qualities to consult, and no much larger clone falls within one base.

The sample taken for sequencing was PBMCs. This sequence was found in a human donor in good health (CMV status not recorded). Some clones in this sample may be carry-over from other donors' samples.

The DNA is TGTGCCAGCAGCCAACTAAGCGGGGGCAGTGGCGGGGAGCTGTTTTTT. Its product reads: CASSQLSGGSGGELFF. Recombination joined TRBV11-2 with TRBJ2-2; 8 central bases correspond to TRBD2. Reading from cysteine to phenylalanine, the CDR3 counts 16 amino acids. CDR3 DNA only is kept here, 48 bases in frame from base 1. CDR1 and CDR2, per the germline V gene, are SGHAT and FQNNGV. Here V drops 5 bases and J drops 7 bases, and the junction holds 12 bases not matched to any gene.